Listed here are 7 T cell receptor beta chains from one sample, sequenced in a study of cytomegalovirus exposure and HLA in healthy donors. Primers for the PCR totalled 60 Vbeta and 13 Jbeta. Clones were sequenced by immunoSEQ multiplex PCR, and TCRdb holds only the in-frame ones, with some missing. The repertoire has 150,000 or so clones, 75% to 80% of them found once; the top ten carry roughly 3.8%. Sequenced input: PBMCs. Every receptor here comes from a male donor in good health and CMV-seronegative.

The chain has TRBV7-9 and TRBJ2-5, with 7 bases matching TRBD1. V dropped 6 bases and J dropped 2; count of bases not matched to a gene: 15. Per the germline V gene, CDR1 is SEHNR and CDR2 is FQNEAQ (reference sequence). The CDR3 consists of 17 residues. The CDR3, as DNA: TGTGCCAGCAGGTCCCGAGGGGGACAGAGTTTTCAAGAGACCCAGTACTTC. It specifies CASRSRGGQSFQETQYF.

CDR3 protein: CASGHLSPYF. CDR3 DNA: TGTGCCAGCGGACACCTCTCCCCGTACTTC. This chain links TRBV6-1 with TRBJ2-7; D might be TRBD1 (5 bases). Per germline, CDR1 MNHNS and CDR2 SASEGT. The CDR3 covers 10 residues. V shed 8 bases and J shed 12 bases, with 14 bases lying between them.

The rearrangement links TRBV19 to TRBJ2-5; weak D call: TRBD1 (6 bases). This CDR3 contains 13 residues. Trimming stripped 6 bases from V and 2 bases from J, with 10 bases between. Looked up from germline, CDR1 is LNHDA and CDR2 is SQIVND (reference sequence). CDR3 amino acids: CASSYRVQETQYF. CDR3 coding DNA: TGTGCCAGTAGCTACAGGGTGCAAGAGACCCAGTACTTC.

The chain links TRBV5-5 to TRBJ1-5; D not certain. Germline V gene lookup returns CDR1 SGHKS and CDR2 YYEKEE (reference sequence). The CDR3 is 15 residues long. V was shortened by 0 bases and J by 0 bases, with 7 bases between the two germline ends. The CDR3 DNA follows: TGTGCCAGCAGCTTGGACTCGTTTAGCAATCAGCCCCAGCATTTT. It codes for CASSLDSFSNQPQHF.

CDR3 sequence: CAIGQGVGYDSPLHF. The CDR3 nucleotides are TGTGCCATTGGACAGGGAGTGGGATATGATTCACCCCTCCACTTT. The gene calls are TRBV10-3 and TRBJ1-6; the match to TRBD1 covers 8 bases. Looked up from germline, CDR1 is ENHRY and CDR2 is SYGVKD. The CDR3 totals 15 residues. After removal of 9 bases from V and 8 bases from J, the junction contained 12 bases not matched to a gene.

This clone was seen once. This chain connects TRBV16 to TRBJ2-2, with D maybe TRBD2 (6 bases). CDR1 and CDR2 (germline): KGHSY, FQNENV. The CDR3 length is 14 residues. Trimming removed 3 bases from V and 6 bases from J, with 11 bases in between. The CDR3: CASSQRGPPGELFF. The CDR3 nucleotides are TGTGCCAGCAGCCAGCGGGGACCACCCGGGGAGCTGTTTTTT.

The chain recombines TRBV29-1 with TRBJ2-7; 8 positions match TRBD1. V trimming: 7 bases; J trimming: 2 bases; junction bases outside the gene matches: 7. CDR3 length equals 13 residues. CDR1 and CDR2 from the germline V gene are SQVTM and ANQGSEA. The CDR3, as DNA: TGCAGCGCTGGGATACAGGGGGCCTACGAGCAGTACTTC. It specifies CSAGIQGAYEQYF.